The 14 T cell receptor beta chains given below trace back to one sample, sequenced in a study of shared clonotypes between healthy human individuals. Measured with immunoSEQ multiplex PCR; TCRdb has only the in-frame clones, and not every one. The sample lists about 1.1 million clones, 70% to 85% occurring once. The specimen was memory CD4+ T cells from PBMCs. Subset denoted: CD45RA-negative fraction. The receptors derive from a man younger than 35 in good health. Some clones in this sample may be carry-over from other donors' samples.

The gene calls are TRBV4-2 and TRBJ2-7, with D uncertain. Germline V gives CDR1 LGHNA, CDR2 YNFKEQ. The CDR3 is made up of 14 amino acids. V was clipped by 0 bases and J by 0 bases, with 6 bases between them. The CDR3 region is CASSQDVASYEQYF. DNA for the CDR3: TGTGCCAGCAGCCAAGATGTGGCCTCCTACGAGCAGTACTTC.

This clone has a handful of counts. V usage is TRBV28 and J usage is TRBJ1-1, with 10 bases identical to TRBD1. CDR3 length: 15 residues. The V segment lost 3 bases and the J segment 3 bases; nucleotides outside the gene matches: 4. Germline V CDR1 and CDR2: MDHEN, SYDVKM. The CDR3 sequence: CASSLIGQGDTEAFF. The DNA for the CDR3 is TGTGCCAGCAGTTTGATCGGACAGGGGGACACTGAAGCTTTCTTT. Based on the CDR3 plus reference TRBV28 and TRBJ1-1, the full variable domain is DVKVTQSSRYLVKRTGEKVFLECVQDMDHENMFWYRQDPGLGLRLIYFSYDVKMKEKGDIPEGYSVSREKKERFSLILESASTNQTSMYLCASSLIGQGDTEAFFGQGTRLTVV.

The chain uses TRBV5-6 and TRBJ2-3; 11 nucleotides match TRBD2. Germline-derived CDR1 and CDR2 are SGHDT and YYEEEE. V dropped 1 base and J dropped 7; count of bases not matched to a gene: 8. The CDR3 length is 16 residues. CDR3 in amino acids: CASSLWVAGGLYTQYF. The CDR3 DNA sequence: TGTGCCAGCAGCTTGTGGGTAGCGGGAGGGCTATATACGCAGTATTTT.

V is TRBV4-1 and J is TRBJ2-1; 9 bases map to TRBD2. This CDR3 contains 15 residues. J was trimmed by 4 bases and V by 8 bases; bases with no gene match: 9. Germline CDR1 is MGHRA and CDR2 is YSYEKL. The CDR3 sequence is CASARRTSEYNEQFF. The CDR3 DNA is TGCGCCAGCGCACGGAGGACTAGCGAATACAATGAGCAGTTCTTC.

The rearrangement links TRBV7-3 to TRBJ2-1; 8 nucleotides align to TRBD1. Per germline, CDR1 SGHTA and CDR2 FQGTGA. V trimming: 5 bases; J trimming: 4 bases; junction bases outside the gene matches: 16. The CDR3 contains 18 residues. This CDR3 is CASSPTRQGTLLYNEQFF. CDR3 nucleotide sequence: TGTGCCAGCAGCCCGACTAGACAGGGGACACTTCTGTACAATGAGCAGTTCTTC.

This clone has a handful of counts. V gene TRBV2 combines with J gene TRBJ1-5, with D maybe TRBD1 (6 bases). The CDR3 runs to 15 residues. V lost 7 bases to trimming and J lost 4 bases, with 17 bases between them. Germline V gene data show CDR1 as SNHLY and CDR2 as FYNNEI. The CDR3 bases are TGTGCCAGCATTAGGGAGACAGGAGAAAATCAGCCCCAGCATTTT. Encoded protein: CASIRETGENQPQHF.

This chain connects TRBV4-1 to TRBJ1-4; D uncertain. Deletions cut 2 bases from V and 1 base from J, with 11 bases between. Germline V gene sequence: CDR1 MGHRA, CDR2 YSYEKL. The CDR3 runs 16 residues. The CDR3 DNA reads as TGCGCCAGCAGCCAACCGACCCCGGGAACTAATGAAAAACTGTTTTTT. Its protein is CASSQPTPGTNEKLFF.

This clone was seen only once. The V and J genes are TRBV19 and TRBJ1-3; weak D call: TRBD1 (6 bases). This CDR3 comprises 15 residues. Germline CDR1 and CDR2: LNHDA and SQIVND (reference sequence). V dropped 6 bases and J dropped 2 bases, with 14 bases sitting between them. As DNA, the CDR3 is TGTGCCAGTAGCCCCATTGGGGGGCCTGGAAACACCATATATTTT. Translated, it gives CASSPIGGPGNTIYF.

The chain couples TRBV2 to TRBJ2-5, with 14 bases fitting TRBD2. The V and J ends lost 7 bases and 9 bases, in that order; junction bases with no gene match: 10. The CDR3 extends over 15 amino acids. CDR1 is SNHLY, CDR2 FYNNEI, per germline. The CDR3 loop reads CASKLGLAGEGAQYF. CDR3 DNA: TGTGCCAGCAAGCTGGGACTAGCGGGAGAAGGGGCCCAGTACTTC.

The gene calls are TRBV5-1 and TRBJ1-4; D is unclear. V was shortened by 7 bases and J by 2 bases, with 9 bases between the two germline ends. CDR1 and CDR2 from the germline V gene are SGHRS and YFSETQ. The CDR3 totals 13 residues. CDR3 sequence reads: CASAVDTNEKLFF. CDR3 nucleotide sequence: TGCGCCAGCGCTGTGGACACTAATGAAAAACTGTTTTTT.

V usage is TRBV6-1 and J usage is TRBJ2-4; D perhaps matches TRBD2 (6 bases). V lost 5 bases and J lost 12, with 17 bases in between. CDR3 size: 13 residues. Germline CDR1 reads MNHNS; CDR2 reads SASEGT. The CDR3 spells CASSTQEAGTQYF. DNA for the CDR3: TGTGCCAGCAGTACCCAGGAGGCGGGAACTCAGTACTTC.

A remark on this clone: This sequence may be a read error, since a much larger clone differs from it by one base. In the same sample, other DNA sequences code for this CDR3. The chain recombines TRBV28 with TRBJ2-7; D ambiguous. The CDR3 extends over 12 amino acids. V was shortened by 2 bases and J by 4 bases, with 6 bases between the two germline ends. Germline loops: CDR1 MDHEN, CDR2 SYDVKM. CDR3: CASSLGLYEQYF. The CDR3, as DNA: TGTGCCAGCAGTTTAGGGCTATACGAGCAGTACTTC.

The J gene is TRBJ1-2, the V gene TRBV7-2; no definite D call. V lost 8 bases, J lost 6 bases, and 16 bases lay in between. This CDR3 has 13 amino acids. Germline CDR1 is SGHTA and CDR2 is FQGNSA. The CDR3 DNA reads TGTGCCAGCGCCATCAACAGCTTTGATGGCTACACCTTC. Its translation is CASAINSFDGYTF.

This chain links TRBV18 with TRBJ2-5; D not resolved. Between the trimmed V and J ends, which lost 2 bases and 5 bases, there was a span of 9 bases. Germline CDR1 is KGHSH and CDR2 is LQKENI. This CDR3 region has 13 residues. The CDR3 here is CASSPRLSETQYF. DNA for the CDR3: TGTGCCAGCTCACCAAGGTTGAGCGAGACCCAGTACTTC.